This T cell receptor beta chain was captured in a study of PD-L1 blockade in urothelial cancer. Study-level information: In the mid-2010s, patients got going on atezolizumab, taking 1,200 mg intravenously every 3 weeks. Each blood sample yielded a median of roughly 140,000 T cells.

The repertoire was sequenced with immunoSEQ multiplex PCR; TCRdb's copy has only in-frame clones and lacks some. Of tens of thousands of clones listed, nearly 90% are singletons. Every patient provided from 1 to 8 samples, collected pretreatment and on-treatment. CDR1 and CDR2 (germline): SGHRS, YFSETQ. V shed 0 bases and J shed 0 bases, with 9 bases lying between them. The CDR3 runs to 16 residues. Sequenced here: PBMCs, sampled around atezolizumab (anti-PD-L1) treatment. This receptor was identified in a man between 60 and 75 years old with urothelial cancer. The rearrangement links TRBV5-1 to TRBJ1-4; D gene uncertain. In DNA form, the CDR3 reads TGCGCCAGCAGCTTGGCCCCGAGGGCAACTAATGAAAAACTGTTTTTT. Protein sequence: CASSLAPRATNEKLFF.